A single sample is the source of the 20 T cell receptor beta chains below, sequenced in a study of blood T cell repertoires in COVID-19. Data came from immunoSEQ multiplex PCR; TCRdb stores just in-frame clones and leaves some out. The sample lists about 160,000 clones, more than 70% occurring once. Sequencing used PBMCs or T cells enriched from blood (not recorded which). The origin of the receptors is a man aged 60 to 75 who had recovered from COVID-19.

The chain employs TRBV7-9 and TRBJ1-4, with unresolved D. This CDR3 has 14 residues. Germline V CDR1 and CDR2: SEHNR, FQNEAQ (reference sequence). Between the trimmed V and J ends, which lost 3 bases and 7 bases, there was a span of 12 bases. Written as DNA, the CDR3 is TGTGCCAGCAGCTTTGGTAGGGAGGTTGAAAAACTGTTTTTT. Its protein product is CASSFGREVEKLFF.

In its sample, this clone was seen a few times. J is TRBJ2-7 and V is TRBV18; perhaps TRBD1 as D (5 bases). Germline loops: CDR1 KGHSH, CDR2 LQKENI. Trimming took 1 base from V and 7 from J, leaving 8 bases between them. The CDR3 extends over 12 amino acids. The CDR3 reads CASSPLAGEQYF. The CDR3 DNA reads as TGTGCCAGCTCACCACTGGCAGGGGAGCAGTACTTC.

This clone was picked up a small number of times. This chain uses TRBV7-9 with TRBJ1-1; TRBD1 matches 9 bases. The CDR3 spans 18 residues. CDR1 and CDR2 from the germline V gene are SEHNR and FQNEAQ (reference sequence). The V and J ends lost 3 bases and 1 base, in that order; junction bases with no gene match: 12. In DNA, the CDR3 is TGTGCCAGCAGCTTGGGGTCCGTGGACAGGGGCCCGAACACTGAAGCTTTCTTT. Its translation: CASSLGSVDRGPNTEAFF.

The genes are TRBV30 and TRBJ2-7, with 14 bases fitting TRBD2. The CDR3 runs to 15 residues. CDR1 and CDR2 from the germline V gene are GTSNPN and SVGIG (reference sequence). Trimming at V came to 4 bases and at J to 6 bases, leaving 8 bases not matched to a gene. The CDR3 region is CAWNQLGLAGGEQYF. CDR3 DNA sequence: TGTGCCTGGAACCAACTCGGACTAGCGGGGGGCGAGCAGTACTTC.

CDR3: CASSFPGSNQPQHF. In DNA, the CDR3 is TGTGCCAGCAGTTTCCCAGGAAGCAATCAGCCCCAGCATTTT. The chain combines TRBV28 with TRBJ1-5; D ambiguous. CDR3 length: 14 residues. CDR1 and CDR2 from the germline V gene are MDHEN and SYDVKM. V gave up 3 bases and J gave up 1 base, with 7 bases separating them.

The V call is TRBV11-2, the J call TRBJ2-7; TRBD2 matches 11 bases. The CDR3 covers 16 residues. Germline CDR1 SGHAT, CDR2 FQNNGV. The junction had 9 bases not matched to a gene; V was cut back by 5 bases and J by 3 bases. The CDR3 region is CASSVTGTSGFYEQYF. CDR3 bases: TGTGCCAGCAGCGTAACCGGGACTAGCGGATTCTACGAGCAGTACTTC.

The genes are TRBV24-1 and TRBJ2-5; 8 bases fit TRBD2. Per germline, CDR1 KGHDR and CDR2 SFDVKD. The CDR3 covers 15 residues. Trimming removed 6 bases from V and 3 bases from J; junction bases left unmatched: 8. The chain's CDR3 is CATSHPGLVEETQYF. For the CDR3, the DNA is TGTGCCACCAGTCACCCGGGACTAGTGGAAGAGACCCAGTACTTC.

This clone was picked up a small number of times. The chain employs TRBV30 and TRBJ1-1, with D possibly matching TRBD1 (5 bases). The germline V and J ends were trimmed by 0 bases and 5 bases, with 10 bases remaining between them. The CDR3 is made up of 13 amino acids. The germline V gene encodes CDR1 GTSNPN and CDR2 SVGIG (reference sequence). CDR3: CAWSVLGGTEAFF. The CDR3 coding sequence is TGTGCCTGGAGTGTACTGGGGGGAACTGAAGCTTTCTTT. Full variable domain (rest looked up from reference TRBV30 and TRBJ1-1): SQTIHQWPATLVQPVGSPLSLECTVEGTSNPNLYWYRQAAGRGLQLLFYSVGIGQISSEVPQNLSASRPQDRQFILSSKKLLLSDSGFYLCAWSVLGGTEAFFGQGTRLTVV.

V is TRBV5-1 and J is TRBJ2-5; D remains ambiguous. The V end was cut by 7 bases, the J end by 4 bases, with 14 bases between. This CDR3 has 13 residues. The germline V gene has CDR1 SGHRS and CDR2 YFSETQ. CDR3 region: CASATGRAETQYF. DNA for the CDR3: TGCGCCAGCGCCACCGGTAGAGCAGAGACCCAGTACTTC.

V usage is TRBV7-3 and J usage is TRBJ2-4; 7 nucleotides match TRBD1. The CDR3 totals 18 residues. Germline V gives CDR1 SGHTA, CDR2 FQGTGA. Trimming took 5 bases from V and 0 from J; bases not matched to a gene: 13. The CDR3 loop reads CASSPLGDRSLAKNIQYF. CDR3 bases: TGTGCCAGCAGCCCCCTCGGGGACAGAAGTTTAGCCAAAAACATTCAGTACTTC.

This sequence joins TRBV2 and TRBJ2-7, with a possible D match to TRBD2 (5 bases). Trimming took off 6 bases at V and 2 bases at J, with 17 bases between the two ends. CDR1 and CDR2 (germline): SNHLY, FYNNEI. This CDR3 region has 15 residues. This CDR3 reads CASRIDRGLPYEQYF. The CDR3 DNA reads TGTGCCAGCAGGATTGATCGGGGTCTCCCCTACGAGCAGTACTTC.

There are a few counts of this clone. The chain carries TRBV28 and TRBJ1-1; D is possibly TRBD1 (5 bases). The germline V gene has CDR1 MDHEN and CDR2 SYDVKM. The CDR3 sequence is 17 residues long. The V and J ends lost 5 bases and 1 base respectively, with 20 bases between them. The CDR3: CASSNEYTGVQNTEAFF. The CDR3 region has the DNA TGTGCCAGCAGTAATGAGTATACGGGGGTGCAGAACACTGAAGCTTTCTTT.

This chain joins TRBV28 and TRBJ2-1; TRBD2 agrees at 13 bases. V was pared by 0 bases and J by 2 bases, with 1 base of the junction left unmatched. From germline, CDR1 is MDHEN and CDR2 SYDVKM. The CDR3 sequence is 17 residues long. CDR3 amino acids: CASSLWGLAGTYNEQFF. As DNA, the CDR3 is TGTGCCAGCAGTTTATGGGGACTAGCGGGGACCTACAATGAGCAGTTCTTC.

The gene calls are TRBV7-3 and TRBJ2-1; TRBD1 matches 8 bases. CDR3 length: 20 amino acids. V dropped 3 bases and J dropped 6; count of bases not matched to a gene: 22. Germline V CDR1 and CDR2: SGHTA, FQGTGA. The CDR3 nucleotides are TGTGCCAGCAGCTTGAACCCTACTATGGGGGGACAGGTTACGATCAATGAGCAGTTCTTC. Translated, it gives CASSLNPTMGGQVTINEQFF.

The chain joins TRBV30 to TRBJ1-1; TRBD1 aligns across 7 bases. The CDR3 covers 14 residues. CDR1 and CDR2 from the germline V gene are GTSNPN and SVGIG (reference sequence). The CDR3 reads CALGTAPMNTEAFF. DNA for the CDR3: TGTGCTCTCGGGACAGCACCAATGAACACTGAAGCTTTCTTT. Looking up the rest from reference TRBV30 and TRBJ1-1 gives the full variable domain: SQTIHQWPATLVQPVGSPLSLECTVEGTSNPNLYWYRQAAGRGLQLLFYSVGIGQISSEVPQNLSASRPQDRQFILSSKKLLLSDSGFYLCALGTAPMNTEAFFGQGTRLTVV.

The chain combines TRBV3-1 (or the pseudogene TRBV3-2) with TRBJ2-1; the match to TRBD2 covers 8 bases. CDR3 length: 16 residues. V lost 6 bases, J lost 6 bases, and 13 bases stayed unmatched. Germline CDR1 reads LGHDT; CDR2 reads YNNKEL (reference sequence). CDR3 amino acids: CASSKTGGVLGNEQFF. The CDR3 bases are TGTGCCAGCAGTAAAACGGGGGGGGTTCTAGGCAATGAGCAGTTCTTC.

The chain combines TRBV5-1 with TRBJ2-3, with TRBD1 identical over 7 bases. Trimming cost V 0 bases and J 0 bases; bases outside gene matches: 7. The CDR3 is 17 amino acids. The germline V gene encodes CDR1 SGHRS and CDR2 YFSETQ. This CDR3 reads CASSLGLDRASTDTQYF. The CDR3 DNA sequence: TGCGCCAGCAGCTTGGGCCTCGACAGGGCGAGCACAGATACGCAGTATTTT.

This clone was seen once. The chain carries TRBV9 and TRBJ2-1; 7 nucleotides match TRBD2. Unmatched junction bases numbered 18, after V lost 2 bases and J lost 7 bases. This CDR3 spans 18 amino acids. Germline values: CDR1 SGDLS, CDR2 YYNGEE. CDR3 protein: CASSVTGGNARLVNEQFF. The CDR3 region has the DNA TGTGCCAGCAGCGTCACCGGGGGGAACGCAAGACTAGTTAATGAGCAGTTCTTC.

This clone was seen only a few times. This chain joins TRBV30 and TRBJ1-5; D call uncertain. CDR3 length equals 13 residues. The V gene lost 0 bases and the J gene lost 4 bases, with 7 bases spanning the gap. In germline, CDR1 is GTSNPN, CDR2 SVGIG (reference sequence). The CDR3, as DNA: TGTGCCTGGAGTGTACAACAAAATCAGCCCCAGCATTTT. This gives the protein CAWSVQQNQPQHF.

The CDR3 DNA sequence: TGTGCCAGCAGAACGCCCCATAAGACAAACAATTATGGCTACACCTTC. Amino acid sequence: CASRTPHKTNNYGYTF. The V call is TRBV28, the J call TRBJ1-2; D is ambiguous. Germline V gene data show CDR1 as MDHEN and CDR2 as SYDVKM. V lost 6 bases, J lost 5 bases, and 22 bases lay in between. The CDR3 runs 16 residues.